This passage covers 7 T cell receptor beta chains from one sample sequenced in a study of esophageal squamous cell carcinoma tumors. After a first PCR with P20EA plus a TCR alpha or TCR beta constant-region primer, a nested PCR used CA2 or CB2. A polyT18-containing BSL-18E primer started reverse transcription before unbiased adaptor ligation RT-PCR amplified the TCR genes. In TCRdb, the 5' RACE reads were re-called with MiXCR into one record per CDR3 protein. The sample consists of approximately 1,200 distinct CDR3 sequences, more than 10% of them appearing once. The sample taken for sequencing was tumor tissue. The receptors here all came from a man between 45 and 85 years old with esophageal squamous cell carcinoma.

This clonotype is termed medium-sized. This chain uses TRBV20-1 with TRBJ1-1, with D unresolved. CDR3 length equals 11 residues. V was trimmed by 6 bases and J by 5 bases, leaving 10 bases between them. The germline V gene has CDR1 DFQATT and CDR2 SNEGSKA (reference sequence). This chain's CDR3 is CSAPMRTEAFF. As DNA, the CDR3 is TGCAGTGCCCCTATGAGGACTGAAGCTTTCTTT.

By share of the sample, this clonotype is large. The chain has TRBV20-1 and TRBJ2-7, with TRBD2 identical over 8 bases. Germline V gene sequence: CDR1 DFQATT, CDR2 SNEGSKA (reference sequence). Trimming took 8 bases from V and 4 from J; bases not matched to a gene: 10. The CDR3 is 13 amino acids. CDR3 protein: CSLQRESSYEQYF. The CDR3 nucleotides read TGCAGTCTTCAGCGGGAGTCGAGTTACGAGCAGTACTTC.

DNA of the CDR3: TGTGCCAGCAGCTGGGACAGGGACACGCAGTATTTT. It encodes CASSWDRDTQYF. This chain connects TRBV5-6 to TRBJ2-3; the match to TRBD1 covers 9 bases. The CDR3 runs 12 residues. The junction had 2 bases not matched to a gene; V was cut back by 3 bases and J by 9 bases. Looked up from germline, CDR1 is SGHDT and CDR2 is YYEEEE.

By share, this clonotype ranks as medium-sized. This chain joins TRBV29-1 and TRBJ1-1; 7 nucleotides align to TRBD1. Germline CDR1 SQVTM, CDR2 ANQGSEA. The CDR3 runs 13 residues. The J segment lost 1 base and the V segment lost 6 bases, leaving 5 bases of the junction unmatched. CDR3 DNA: TGCAGCGTGCCCGGACAGGAGAACACTGAAGCTTTCTTT. Protein product: CSVPGQENTEAFF.

This clonotype is medium-sized (0.01 to 0.1%). The J gene is TRBJ2-5, the V gene TRBV24-1; 10 positions agree with TRBD2. In germline, CDR1 is KGHDR, CDR2 SFDVKD. CDR3 length equals 17 residues. Trimming took 2 bases from V and 4 from J; bases not matched to a gene: 9. The CDR3 DNA sequence: TGTGCCACCAGTGATTCTAGCGGGAGATCTATTGGAGAGACCCAGTACTTC. Amino acid sequence: CATSDSSGRSIGETQYF.

This clonotype qualifies as large. This chain links TRBV11-2 with TRBJ2-7, with D uncertain. Germline loops: CDR1 SGHAT, CDR2 FQNNGV. This CDR3 has 16 residues. V lost 5 bases to trimming and J lost 2 bases, with 19 bases between them. CDR3 in amino acids: CASSPYGAAAPYEQYF. In DNA, the CDR3 is TGTGCCAGCAGCCCCTACGGCGCGGCGGCACCCTACGAGCAGTACTTC.

This clonotype is medium-sized. The rearrangement links TRBV20-1 to TRBJ1-2; possibly TRBD1 for D (6 bases). Germline V gives CDR1 DFQATT, CDR2 SNEGSKA (reference sequence). Trimming left V 0 bases short and J 10 bases short, with 24 bases between. CDR3 size: 16 residues. The CDR3 nucleotides are TGCAGTGCTAGAGACCTAACCCGGACAGTAGGTCTTGACTACACCTTC. This encodes CSARDLTRTVGLDYTF.